The T cell receptor beta chain under discussion was sequenced for a study of T cells in localized non-small cell lung cancer. Findings of the study overall: Among the tissues sampled, uninvolved adjacent lung had the highest T cell clonality, above tumor.

Unmatched junction bases numbered 10, after V lost 2 bases and J lost 2 bases. There are 17 residues in the CDR3. Per the germline V gene, CDR1 is SGHRS and CDR2 is YFSETQ. TCRdb keeps only in-frame clones here, not all; method: immunoSEQ multiplex PCR. The table lists tens of thousands of clones, roughly 84% of them singletons. As for this clone: Its specificity is unknown.

Source: peripheral blood, taken before any cancer treatment. The source of this sequence is a female donor of 60 years or more with stage I lung adenocarcinoma. V gene TRBV5-1 combines with J gene TRBJ2-1; 7 nucleotides line up with TRBD2. The CDR3 sequence is CASSLFEREETYNEQFF. The CDR3 DNA is TGCGCCAGCAGCTTATTTGAACGGGAGGAAACCTACAATGAGCAGTTCTTC.